Described below is a single T cell receptor (beta chain) sequence and its context. TCRdb's table, derived via immunoSEQ multiplex PCR, lists solely in-frame clones and lacks some. The sample comprises approximately 180,000 clones, 75% to 95% of which are singletons, and about 2.1% rests with the top ten. J gave up 4 bases and V 5 bases, and 4 bases lay outside the gene matches. The CDR3 covers 13 residues. Germline V gene sequence: CDR1 LNHDA, CDR2 SQIVND (reference sequence). This specimen comes from a study of control samples from healthy donors and cancer patients. The TCR originated in a middle-aged woman in good health. The sequencing sample was made of blood. The chain couples TRBV19 to TRBJ2-5; 7 bases are a match to TRBD1. The CDR3 is CASSHGDRETQYF. For the CDR3, the DNA is TGTGCCAGTAGTCATGGGGACAGAGAGACCCAGTACTTC.